One TCR beta chain is described in this entry. What it binds is not known. TCRdb reprocessed the PCR reads with MiXCR, giving one entry per CDR3 protein. The sample records roughly 320,000 distinct CDR3 sequences, 24% being singletons. These data originate in a study of molecular identifiers for immune sequencing clone quantification. Study overall: Naive CD8 cell RNA, from roughly 20,000 or 100,000 cells, was split five ways in replicates, with four sequenced. Study observations and caveats: Single-cell amounts of spiked Jurkat TCR RNA were reportedly detectable among roughly 1 million naive cells.

Germline V gives CDR1 LGHNA, CDR2 YNFKEQ. Trimming took off 0 bases at V and 5 bases at J, with 13 bases between the two ends. The CDR3 has 15 residues. Sequenced material: naive CD8+ T cells from blood, with Jurkat cell RNA spiked in. Subset in this sample: FACS-sorted CD8+CD4-CCR7+CD45RA+ naive T cells. This TCR came from a human donor in good health. Some libraries in this study had Jurkat cell RNA spiked in. The chain carries TRBV4-2 and TRBJ2-5; D ambiguous. CDR3 residues: CASSQEATARETQYF. The CDR3 coding sequence is TGTGCCAGCAGCCAAGAGGCCACCGCAAGGGAGACCCAGTACTTC.